This TCR beta chain was sequenced for a study of technical replicates of blood from a few donors. Profiled with immunoSEQ multiplex PCR; TCRdb holds only in-frame clones, not every one. The table shows approximately 70,000 clones, with roughly 96% occurring only once. Losses at the gene ends were 6 bases for V and 1 base for J; bases not matched to a gene: 4. Germline loops: CDR1 MNHEY, CDR2 SVGAGI. CDR3 length: 15 amino acids. Sequenced input: T cells isolated from PBMCs. The clonotype comes from a human donor in good health. The chain has TRBV6-5 and TRBJ2-7; 12 bases are shared with TRBD2. CDR3 sequence: CASSQGLAGSYEQYF. The CDR3 region has the DNA TGTGCCAGCAGCCAAGGACTAGCGGGATCCTACGAGCAGTACTTC.